This T cell receptor (beta chain) comes out of a study of Graves' ophthalmopathy and Graves' hyperthyroidism. RNA transcripts provided the template for amplifying TCR beta CDR3 regions. First-round RT-PCR with HTBI primers preceded a second-round multiplex PCR. MiXCR, run by TCRdb on the multiplex PCR reads, gives a single entry per CDR3 protein. In the table there are 500,000 to 700,000 distinct CDR3 sequences, 22% of which are singletons. V shed 0 bases and J shed 3 bases, with 9 bases lying between them. The CDR3 covers 15 residues. Germline assignment: CDR1 LNHNV and CDR2 YYDKDF (reference sequence). A diagnosis was made from clinical symptoms together with serum thyroxine, TRAb, thyroid ultrasound and orbital computed tomography. This clonotype was counted at least ten times.

Sequencing was done on a sample of peripheral blood. The sequence was obtained from a woman younger than 35 with stable Graves' hyperthyroidism. Some clones in this sample may be carry-over from other donors' samples. The gene calls are TRBV15 and TRBJ1-3; D unresolved. The CDR3 sequence is CATSRDTGVGNTIYF. CDR3 DNA: TGTGCCACCAGCAGAGACACGGGAGTTGGAAACACCATATATTTT. Variable domain in full (rest from reference TRBV15 and TRBJ1-3): DAMVIQNPRYQVTQFGKPVTLSCSQTLNHNVMYWYQQKSSQAPKLLFHYYDKDFNNEADTPDNFQSRRPNTSFCFLDIRSPGLGDTAMYLCATSRDTGVGNTIYFGEGSWLTVV.